This T cell receptor (beta chain) appears in the sequencing data of a study of OX40 agonist ivuxolimab in advanced cancers. The overall study: Prior anti-PD-1, anti-PD-L1 or anti-CTLA-4 therapy did not bar entry, and approximately 40% had some.

CDR1 is KGHSH and CDR2 is LQKENI in the germline V gene. This CDR3 region has 12 residues. V was shortened by 5 bases and J by 2 bases, with 6 bases between the two germline ends. Profiling relied on immunoSEQ multiplex PCR, and the TCRdb table lists in-frame clones only, not all of them. Among some 41,000 clones listed, 80% to 90% were seen once. Of note for this clone: The antigen is undetermined.

Study results and limitations: Among patients with partial responses at 0.1-3.0 mg/kg, clonal expansion was among the lowest. There were, on average, more expanded clones in CD8+ T cells than in CD4+.

The chain recombines TRBV18 with TRBJ2-5; D not certain. This sequence originates from an adult with an advanced solid tumor such as melanoma, head and neck, liver or kidney cancer. The starting material was CD4+ or CD8+ T cells sorted from blood, obtained in a trial of the OX40 agonist ivuxolimab. CDR3 amino acids: CASSGLQETQYF. Written as DNA, the CDR3 is TGTGCCAGCTCAGGGTTACAAGAGACCCAGTACTTC.